This paragraph covers one T cell receptor (beta chain) sequence. The entry originates in a study of long-term antiretroviral therapy in people with HIV. The libraries were made with immunoSEQ v3.0 at survey level. Some clones are missing from TCRdb's copy, which holds only in-frame ones; the method was immunoSEQ multiplex PCR. This sample has 30,000 to 35,000 clones, with 94% found just once. There was at least one pre-ART PBMC sample for each donor, plus at least two post-ART PBMC samples. There were about 0.95-10 million cryopreserved PBMC in the samples before DNA extraction. This CDR3 is 15 amino acids long. The ends lost 0 bases at V and 0 bases at J; junction bases unmatched: 3. The germline V gene encodes CDR1 SGHNT and CDR2 YYREEE (reference sequence).

The chain employs TRBV5-4 and TRBJ2-7, with 7 bases fitting TRBD1. The source was unsorted PBMCs, collected approximately 5 years after starting antiretroviral therapy. The sequence derives from a woman aged 50 to 60 with HIV. The chain's CDR3 is CASSLDRTGSYEQYF. For the CDR3, the DNA is TGTGCCAGCAGCTTGGATAGGACAGGCTCCTACGAGCAGTACTTC.